The T cell receptor beta chain under discussion was sequenced for a study of beta chain features in type 1 diabetes. There are a few counts of this clone. V gave up 4 bases and J gave up 6 bases; unmatched junction bases: 6. Germline assignment: CDR1 SGHNT and CDR2 YYREEE (reference sequence). The CDR3 has 16 residues. Expressed TCRB transcripts got sequenced, as all isolated RNA was reverse transcribed. Profiling relied on immunoSEQ multiplex PCR, and the TCRdb table lists in-frame clones only, not all of them. The data show 350,000 to 400,000 clones, roughly 16% seen once. The source material was naive CD4+ T cells from blood. This clonotype was sampled from a woman aged 18-35 years in good health. This rearrangement joins TRBV5-4 to TRBJ2-2, with 13 bases lining up with TRBD2. The CDR3 DNA reads TGTGCCAGCAGCCGGACTAGCGGGAGTTCTGCCGGGGAGCTGTTTTTT. Translating it yields CASSRTSGSSAGELFF.